This T cell receptor beta chain derives from a study of somatic mutations in cytotoxic T cells in rheumatoid arthritis. Study-wide results and limits: For patients with rheumatoid arthritis, CD8+ clonality went up with age, while healthy controls showed no such change.

On this clone: The antigen is undetermined.

Germline V lookup: CDR1 SGHRS, CDR2 YFSETQ. The V end was cut by 4 bases, the J end by 0 bases, with 11 bases between. The CDR3 runs 15 residues. Data came from immunoSEQ multiplex PCR; TCRdb stores just in-frame clones and leaves some out. This table holds just over 30,000 clones, 82% found once. This TCR derives from an adult with rheumatoid arthritis. The sequenced material came from CD8+ T cells sorted from blood. The chain recombines TRBV5-1 with TRBJ1-5; D unresolved. The CDR3 region has the DNA TGCGCCAGCAGCCTCCACCCGAGTAGCAATCAGCCCCAGCATTTT. Residues: CASSLHPSSNQPQHF.